The next 15 T cell receptor beta chains were all read from a single sample in a study of blood T cells in healthy people across ages. Through a sample-barcoded 5' primer and a J-beta primer mix, a second PCR was run for roughly 6 to 12 cycles. TCRdb reanalysed the 5' RACE reads using MiXCR and keeps one entry per CDR3 protein. The sample holds nearly 800,000 distinct CDR3 sequences, more than 20% seen once. The sample also formed part of further work on T cells of mothers and their children.

The source material was blood. These receptors originate from a boy between 10 and 17 years old in good health.

The chain recombines TRBV28 with TRBJ2-1; D uncertain. The CDR3 runs to 15 residues. The V gene lost 6 bases and the J gene lost 7 bases, with 19 bases spanning the gap. Looked up from germline, CDR1 is MDHEN and CDR2 is SYDVKM. CDR3 DNA sequence: TGTGCCAGCAGCACCCCCCGAGGCATCGGGAATGAGCAGTTCTTC. Protein sequence: CASSTPRGIGNEQFF.

A few counts support this clonotype. The CDR3 protein is CASSRTVLENTEAFF. In DNA, the CDR3 is TGTGCCAGCAGCCGGACAGTCCTGGAGAACACTGAAGCTTTCTTT. V and J are TRBV2 and TRBJ1-1; D is perhaps TRBD1 (6 bases). Trimming took off 6 bases at V and 1 base at J, with 15 bases between the two ends. Germline CDR1 and CDR2: SNHLY and FYNNEI. This CDR3 is 15 amino acids long.

The V gene is TRBV29-1, the J gene TRBJ2-6, with D tentatively TRBD1 (5 bases). The V gene lost 3 bases and the J gene lost 0 bases, with 9 bases spanning the gap. CDR1 and CDR2 (germline): SQVTM, ANQGSEA. The CDR3 is made up of 15 amino acids. The CDR3 DNA is TGCAGCGTTGATTCAGGGTCCTCTGGGGCCAACGTCCTGACTTTC. Translating it yields CSVDSGSSGANVLTF.

J is TRBJ1-1 and V is TRBV7-9; possibly TRBD1 for D (5 bases). The CDR3 extends over 14 amino acids. CDR1 and CDR2 (germline): SEHNR, FQNEAQ (reference sequence). The ends were cut back, 3 bases at V and 4 bases at J, with 12 bases in the middle. Here the CDR3 DNA reads TGTGCCAGCAGCTTCAGTCAGGGCCGCACTGAAGCTTTCTTT. It translates to CASSFSQGRTEAFF.

This clonotype has just one count. This chain uses TRBV11-3 with TRBJ2-1, with D uncertain. This CDR3 is built from 16 residues. V lost 5 bases to trimming and J lost 0 bases, with 14 bases between them. The germline gives CDR1 SGHNT, CDR2 YENEEA. CDR3 in DNA: TGTGCCAGCAGCGCCCATGTCGAGAGCTCCTACAATGAGCAGTTCTTC. The encoded protein is CASSAHVESSYNEQFF.

This chain joins TRBV7-2 and TRBJ2-7, with 15 bases that match TRBD2. CDR1 is SGHTA, CDR2 FQGNSA, per germline. Trimming took 5 bases from V and 4 from J; bases not matched to a gene: 15. CDR3 length: 19 amino acids. The CDR3 region has the DNA TGTGCCAGCAGCGCCCCCCTCGGACTAGCGGGAGGGAAGGCATACGAGCAGTACTTC. Translated: CASSAPLGLAGGKAYEQYF. Drawing the rest from reference TRBV7-2 and TRBJ2-7, the complete variable domain is GAGVSQSPSNKVTEKGKDVELRCDPISGHTALYWYRQSLGQGLEFLIYFQGNSAPDKSGLPSDRFSAERTGGSVSTLTIQRTQQEDSAVYLCASSAPLGLAGGKAYEQYFGPGTRLTVT.

V gene TRBV3-1 combines with J gene TRBJ1-5; no definite D call. Germline V gene lookup returns CDR1 LGHDT and CDR2 YNNKEL (reference sequence). Trimming removed 3 bases at V and 5 bases at J, with 14 bases between. The CDR3 is 15 residues long. As DNA, the CDR3 is TGTGCCAGCAGCCACCACCACCGGCGCGATCAGCCCCAGCATTTT. Translation: CASSHHHRRDQPQHF.

This clonotype appeared a few times. V gene TRBV12-3 or TRBV12-4 combines with J gene TRBJ2-5, with 10 bases identical to TRBD2. J gave up 4 bases and V 7 bases, and 3 bases lay outside the gene matches. The CDR3 totals 13 residues. This CDR3 is CASNPSGRETQYF. The DNA of the CDR3 is TGTGCCAGCAACCCTAGCGGGAGAGAGACCCAGTACTTC.

This clonotype was seen at least ten times. The genes are TRBV20-1 and TRBJ2-7, with unresolved D. CDR3 length equals 12 residues. The germline V and J ends were trimmed by 5 bases and 4 bases, with 12 bases remaining between them. Germline V gene lookup returns CDR1 DFQATT and CDR2 SNEGSKA (reference sequence). Here the CDR3 reads CSAQATQYEQYF. CDR3 bases: TGCAGTGCTCAGGCTACCCAATACGAGCAGTACTTC.

The CDR3 protein is CASRARGLNEQFF. The CDR3 bases are TGTGCCAGCAGGGCCAGGGGTTTGAATGAGCAGTTCTTC. The chain recombines TRBV2 with TRBJ2-1; D might be TRBD1 (6 bases). V was trimmed by 6 bases and J by 7 bases, leaving 13 bases between them. CDR3 length: 13 amino acids. The germline CDR1 and CDR2 sequences are SNHLY and FYNNEI.

This clonotype was picked up a small number of times. The genes are TRBV2 and TRBJ2-5; 8 bases match TRBD1. This CDR3 contains 17 residues. Per germline, CDR1 SNHLY and CDR2 FYNNEI. V trimming: 6 bases; J trimming: 2 bases; junction bases outside the gene matches: 14. In nucleotides, the CDR3 is TGTGCCAGCAGGCCCACGCCAGCAGGGGGCAGGCAAGAGACCCAGTACTTC. It codes for CASRPTPAGGRQETQYF.

The J gene is TRBJ1-2, the V gene TRBV12-3 or TRBV12-4; D not resolved. V was clipped by 6 bases and J by 8 bases, with 13 bases between them. This CDR3 contains 12 residues. The CDR3 coding sequence is TGTGCCAGCAGCCCGACGGGCGCGGGCTACACCTTC. Amino acid sequence: CASSPTGAGYTF.

The chain has TRBV28 and TRBJ1-3, with TRBD1 as a possible D gene (5 bases). The CDR3 loop spans 16 amino acids. Germline-derived CDR1 and CDR2 are MDHEN and SYDVKM. The germline V and J ends were trimmed by 5 bases and 3 bases, with 17 bases remaining between them. For the CDR3, the DNA is TGTGCCAGCAGTCCCACAGGACCCGGGAATGGAAACACCATATATTTT. Its protein is CASSPTGPGNGNTIYF.

This chain links TRBV19 with TRBJ1-5; 8 bases align to TRBD1. Germline V gene sequence: CDR1 LNHDA, CDR2 SQIVND (reference sequence). After removal of 7 bases from V and 4 bases from J, the junction contained 12 bases not matched to a gene. The CDR3 covers 16 residues. DNA for the CDR3: TGTGCCAGTACAAAAGGTGGGACAGGACAAAATCAGCCCCAGCATTTT. It codes for CASTKGGTGQNQPQHF.

The CDR3 sequence: CASSQVAGVEETQYF. Written as DNA, the CDR3 is TGCGCCAGCAGCCAAGTAGCGGGGGTGGAAGAGACCCAGTACTTC. The J gene is TRBJ2-5, the V gene TRBV4-3; 9 bases align to TRBD2. Trimming at V came to 1 base and at J to 3 bases, leaving 3 bases not matched to a gene. Per germline, CDR1 LGHNA and CDR2 YSLEER. The CDR3 totals 15 residues.